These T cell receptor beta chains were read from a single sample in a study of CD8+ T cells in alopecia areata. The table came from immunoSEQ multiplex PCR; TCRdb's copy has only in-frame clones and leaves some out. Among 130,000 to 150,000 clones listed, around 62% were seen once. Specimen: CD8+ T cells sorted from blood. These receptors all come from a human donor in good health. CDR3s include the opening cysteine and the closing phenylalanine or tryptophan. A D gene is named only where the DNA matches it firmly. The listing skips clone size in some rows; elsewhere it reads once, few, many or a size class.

cdr3_aa: CASSFYPGDIYEQYF
cdr3_nt: TGTGCCAGCAGTTTCTATCCGGGGGATATCTACGAGCAGTACTTC
d_call: .
j_call: TRBJ2-7
v_call: TRBV27
clone_size: few
cdr3_length: 15

cdr3_aa: CASSPEGPGRETQYF
cdr3_nt: TGTGCCAGCAGCCCTGAGGGTCCAGGGAGGGAGACCCAGTACTTC
d_call: .
j_call: TRBJ2-5
v_call: TRBV7-9
clone_size: .
cdr3_length: 15

cdr3_aa: CASSHTIPDRGYNEQFF
cdr3_nt: TGCGCCAGCAGCCACACTATTCCGGACAGGGGATACAATGAGCAGTTCTTC
d_call: TRBD1
j_call: TRBJ2-1
v_call: TRBV4-1
clone_size: .
cdr3_length: 17

cdr3_aa: CASSLPSGAHANTGELFF
cdr3_nt: TGCGCCAGCAGCCTCCCTAGCGGGGCTCACGCGAACACCGGGGAGCTGTTTTTT
d_call: TRBD2
j_call: TRBJ2-2
v_call: TRBV4-1
clone_size: .
cdr3_length: 18

cdr3_aa: CASSLTTGKGQPQHF
cdr3_nt: TGTGCCAGCAGCTTAACCACAGGGAAGGGGCAGCCCCAGCATTTT
d_call: .
j_call: TRBJ1-5
v_call: TRBV11-2
clone_size: few
cdr3_length: 15

cdr3_aa: CASSQVGFLKTDTQYF
cdr3_nt: TGCGCCAGCAGCCAAGTAGGGTTTTTGAAGACAGATACGCAGTATTTT
d_call: .
j_call: TRBJ2-3
v_call: TRBV4-1
clone_size: .
cdr3_length: 16

cdr3_aa: CATSRTSGSDEQFF
cdr3_nt: TGTGCCACCAGCAGGACTAGCGGGAGTGATGAGCAGTTCTTC
d_call: TRBD2
j_call: TRBJ2-1
v_call: TRBV15
clone_size: few
cdr3_length: 14

cdr3_aa: CASSILRTSGIVVETQYF
cdr3_nt: TGTGCCAGCAGCATACTCCGGACTAGCGGGATTGTGGTAGAGACCCAGTACTTC
d_call: TRBD2
j_call: TRBJ2-5
v_call: TRBV5-6
clone_size: few
cdr3_length: 18

cdr3_aa: CSVEGLATEQFF
cdr3_nt: TGCAGCGTTGAAGGTCTCGCGACCGAGCAGTTCTTC
d_call: .
j_call: TRBJ2-1
v_call: TRBV29-1
clone_size: few
cdr3_length: 12

cdr3_aa: CASSLESGSRFF
cdr3_nt: TGTGCCAGCAGCTTAGAGTCGGGAAGTAGGTTCTTC
d_call: .
j_call: TRBJ2-1
v_call: TRBV11-2
clone_size: .
cdr3_length: 12